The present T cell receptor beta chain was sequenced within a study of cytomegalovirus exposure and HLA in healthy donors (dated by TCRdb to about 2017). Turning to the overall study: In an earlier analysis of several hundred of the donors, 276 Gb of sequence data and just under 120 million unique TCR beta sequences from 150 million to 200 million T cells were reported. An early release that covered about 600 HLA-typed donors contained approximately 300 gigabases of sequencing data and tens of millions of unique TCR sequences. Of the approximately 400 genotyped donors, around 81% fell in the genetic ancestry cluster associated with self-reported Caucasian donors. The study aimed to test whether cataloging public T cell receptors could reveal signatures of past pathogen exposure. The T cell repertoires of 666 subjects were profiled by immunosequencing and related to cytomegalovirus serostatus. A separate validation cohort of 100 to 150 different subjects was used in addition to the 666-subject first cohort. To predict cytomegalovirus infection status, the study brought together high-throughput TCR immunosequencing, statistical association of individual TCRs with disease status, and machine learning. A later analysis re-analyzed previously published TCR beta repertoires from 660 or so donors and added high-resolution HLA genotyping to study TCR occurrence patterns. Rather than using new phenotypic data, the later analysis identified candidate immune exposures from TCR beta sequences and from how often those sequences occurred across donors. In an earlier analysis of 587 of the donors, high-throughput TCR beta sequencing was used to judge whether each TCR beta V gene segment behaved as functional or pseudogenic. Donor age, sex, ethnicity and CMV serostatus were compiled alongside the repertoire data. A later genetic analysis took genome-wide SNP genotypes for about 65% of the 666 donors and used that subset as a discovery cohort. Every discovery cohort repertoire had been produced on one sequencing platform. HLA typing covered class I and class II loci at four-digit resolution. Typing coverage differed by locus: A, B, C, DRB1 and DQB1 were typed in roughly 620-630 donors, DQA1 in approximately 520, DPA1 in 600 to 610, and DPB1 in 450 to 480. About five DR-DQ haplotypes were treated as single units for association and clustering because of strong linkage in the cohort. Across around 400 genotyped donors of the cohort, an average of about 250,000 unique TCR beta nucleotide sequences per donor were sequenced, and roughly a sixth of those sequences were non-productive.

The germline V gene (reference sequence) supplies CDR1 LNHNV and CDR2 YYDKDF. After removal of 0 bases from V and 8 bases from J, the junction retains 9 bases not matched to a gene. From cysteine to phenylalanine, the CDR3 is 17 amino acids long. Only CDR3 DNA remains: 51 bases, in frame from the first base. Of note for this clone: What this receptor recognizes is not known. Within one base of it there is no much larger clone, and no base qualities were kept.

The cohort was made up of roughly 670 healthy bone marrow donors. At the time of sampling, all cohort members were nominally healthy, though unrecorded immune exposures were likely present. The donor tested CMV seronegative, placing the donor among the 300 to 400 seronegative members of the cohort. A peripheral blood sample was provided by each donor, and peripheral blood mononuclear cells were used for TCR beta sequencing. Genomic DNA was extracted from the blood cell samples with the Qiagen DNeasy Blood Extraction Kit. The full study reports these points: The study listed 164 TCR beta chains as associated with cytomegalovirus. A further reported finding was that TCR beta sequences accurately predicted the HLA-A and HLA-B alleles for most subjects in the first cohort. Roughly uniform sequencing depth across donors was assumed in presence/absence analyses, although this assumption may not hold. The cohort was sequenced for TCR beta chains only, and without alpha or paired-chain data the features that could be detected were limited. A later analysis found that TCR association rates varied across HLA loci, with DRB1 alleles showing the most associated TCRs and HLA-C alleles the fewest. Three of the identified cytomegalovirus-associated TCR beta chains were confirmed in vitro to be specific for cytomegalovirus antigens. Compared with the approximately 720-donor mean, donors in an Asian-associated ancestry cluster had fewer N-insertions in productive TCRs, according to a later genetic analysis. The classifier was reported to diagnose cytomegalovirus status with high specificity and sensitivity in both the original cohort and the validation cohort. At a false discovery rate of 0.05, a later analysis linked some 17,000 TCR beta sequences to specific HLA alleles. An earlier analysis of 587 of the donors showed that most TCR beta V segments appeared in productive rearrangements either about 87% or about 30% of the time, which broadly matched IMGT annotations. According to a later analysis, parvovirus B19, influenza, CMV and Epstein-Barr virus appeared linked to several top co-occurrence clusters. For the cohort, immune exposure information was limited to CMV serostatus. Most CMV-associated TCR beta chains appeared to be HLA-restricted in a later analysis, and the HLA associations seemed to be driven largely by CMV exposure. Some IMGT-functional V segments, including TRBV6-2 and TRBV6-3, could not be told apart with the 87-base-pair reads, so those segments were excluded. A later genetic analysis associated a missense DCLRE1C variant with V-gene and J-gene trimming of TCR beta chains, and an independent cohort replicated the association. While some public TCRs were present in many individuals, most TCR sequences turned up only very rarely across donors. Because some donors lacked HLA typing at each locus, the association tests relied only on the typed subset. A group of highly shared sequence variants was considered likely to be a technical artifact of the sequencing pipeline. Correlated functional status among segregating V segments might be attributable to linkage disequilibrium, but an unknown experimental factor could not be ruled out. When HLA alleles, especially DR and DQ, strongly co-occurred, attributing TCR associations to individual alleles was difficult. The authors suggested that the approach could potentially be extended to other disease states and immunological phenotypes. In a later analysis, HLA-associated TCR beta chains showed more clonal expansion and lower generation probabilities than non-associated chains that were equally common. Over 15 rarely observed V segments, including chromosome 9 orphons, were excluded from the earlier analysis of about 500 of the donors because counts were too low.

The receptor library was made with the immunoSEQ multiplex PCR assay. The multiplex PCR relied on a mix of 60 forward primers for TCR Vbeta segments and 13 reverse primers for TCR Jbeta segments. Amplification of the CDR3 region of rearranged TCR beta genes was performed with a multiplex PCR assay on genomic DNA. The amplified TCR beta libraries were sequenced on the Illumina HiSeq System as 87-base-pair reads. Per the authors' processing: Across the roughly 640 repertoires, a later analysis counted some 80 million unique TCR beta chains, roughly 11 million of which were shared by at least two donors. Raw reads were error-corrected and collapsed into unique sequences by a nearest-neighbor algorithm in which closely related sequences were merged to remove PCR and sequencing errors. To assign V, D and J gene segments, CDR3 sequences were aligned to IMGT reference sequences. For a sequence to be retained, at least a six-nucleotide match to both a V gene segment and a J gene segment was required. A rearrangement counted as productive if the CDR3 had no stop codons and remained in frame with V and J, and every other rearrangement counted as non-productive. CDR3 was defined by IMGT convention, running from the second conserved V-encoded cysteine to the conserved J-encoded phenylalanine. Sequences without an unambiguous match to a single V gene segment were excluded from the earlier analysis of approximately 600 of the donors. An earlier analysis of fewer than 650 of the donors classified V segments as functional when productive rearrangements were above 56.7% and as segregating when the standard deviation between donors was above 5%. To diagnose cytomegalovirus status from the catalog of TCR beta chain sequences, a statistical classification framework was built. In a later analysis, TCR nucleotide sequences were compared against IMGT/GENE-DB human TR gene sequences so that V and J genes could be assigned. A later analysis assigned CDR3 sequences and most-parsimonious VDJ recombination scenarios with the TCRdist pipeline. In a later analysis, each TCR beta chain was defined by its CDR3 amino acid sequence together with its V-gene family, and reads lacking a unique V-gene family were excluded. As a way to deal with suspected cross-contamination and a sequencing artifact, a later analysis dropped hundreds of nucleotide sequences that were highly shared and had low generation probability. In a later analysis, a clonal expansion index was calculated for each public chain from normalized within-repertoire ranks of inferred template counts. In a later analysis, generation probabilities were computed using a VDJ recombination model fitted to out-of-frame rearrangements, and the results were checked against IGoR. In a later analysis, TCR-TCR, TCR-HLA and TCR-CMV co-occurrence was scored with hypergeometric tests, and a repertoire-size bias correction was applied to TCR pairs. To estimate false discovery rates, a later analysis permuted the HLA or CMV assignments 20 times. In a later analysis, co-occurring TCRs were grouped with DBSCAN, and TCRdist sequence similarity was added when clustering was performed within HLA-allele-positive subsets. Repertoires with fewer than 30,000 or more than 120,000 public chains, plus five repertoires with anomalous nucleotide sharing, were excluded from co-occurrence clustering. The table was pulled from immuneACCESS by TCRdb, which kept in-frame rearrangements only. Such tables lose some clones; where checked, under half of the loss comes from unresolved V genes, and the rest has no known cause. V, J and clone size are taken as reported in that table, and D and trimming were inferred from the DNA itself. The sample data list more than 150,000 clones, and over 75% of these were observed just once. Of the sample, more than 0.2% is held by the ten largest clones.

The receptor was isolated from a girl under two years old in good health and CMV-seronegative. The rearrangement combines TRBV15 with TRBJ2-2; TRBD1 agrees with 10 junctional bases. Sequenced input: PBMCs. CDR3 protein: CATSRDWGTGVGGELFF. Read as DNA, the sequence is TGTGCCACCAGCAGAGATTGGGGGACAGGGGTGGGGGGGGAGCTGTTTTTT. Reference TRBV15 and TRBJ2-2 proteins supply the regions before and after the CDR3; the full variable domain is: DAMVIQNPRYQVTQFGKPVTLSCSQTLNHNVMYWYQQKSSQAPKLLFHYYDKDFNNEADTPDNFQSRRPNTSFCFLDIRSPGLGDTAMYLCATSRDWGTGVGGELFFGEGSRLTVL.